These T cell receptor beta chains were read from a single sample in a study of PD-L1 blockade in urothelial cancer. TCRdb keeps only in-frame clones here, not all; method: immunoSEQ multiplex PCR. The data show 65,000 to 85,000 clones, with approximately 90% seen just once and around 0.87% held by the top ten. Sequencing was performed on PBMCs, taken around atezolizumab (anti-PD-L1) treatment. Receptor source: a woman aged 80 or older with urothelial cancer. CDR3s include the opening cysteine and the closing phenylalanine or tryptophan. The order of the fields is V gene, CDR3 protein.

V gene: TRBV5-1; CDR3 protein: CASSPDSLSNQPQHF
V gene: TRBV9; CDR3 protein: CASSVGTGTEAFF
V gene: TRBV30; CDR3 protein: CAWSGYRGLNTEAFF
V gene: TRBV29-1; CDR3 protein: CSVSGTSGTGELFF
V gene: TRBV4-2; CDR3 protein: CASSQGLLAGTSGEQYF
V gene: TRBV5-1; CDR3 protein: CASSLAGLAGGSAFF
V gene: TRBV18; CDR3 protein: CASSGGYSGYSNQPQHF
V gene: TRBV6-6; CDR3 protein: CASRQTVAVYEQYF
V gene: TRBV19; CDR3 protein: CASRPTGTGNLWSYTF
V gene: TRBV7-3; CDR3 protein: CASSATGLNTEAFF
V gene: TRBV12-5; CDR3 protein: CASGLPPWTSASSYEQYF
V gene: TRBV11-2; CDR3 protein: CASSGGLAGYNEQFF
V gene: TRBV7-2; CDR3 protein: CASSLGGSGSQTQYF
V gene: TRBV6-6; CDR3 protein: CASNRGSGNTIYF
V gene: TRBV28; CDR3 protein: CASTLGGTSGNNEQFF